The 22 T cell receptor beta chains below were found in one sample sequenced in a study of shared clonotypes between healthy human individuals. The method was immunoSEQ multiplex PCR; TCRdb's version includes in-frame clones alone and lacks a portion of them. The table lists over a million clones, around 98% of them singletons, with 0.4% to 0.45% in the top ten. Sequencing was carried out using naive CD4+ T cells sorted from blood. Indicated subset: CD45RA+ positively selected. These receptors were obtained from a young man in good health.

This chain links TRBV5-1 with TRBJ2-7; no clear D gene. The V gene's germline CDR1 is SGHRS and CDR2 YFSETQ. The V end lost 5 bases, the J end lost 6 bases, and 15 bases lay between the germline ends. The CDR3 sequence is 13 residues long. The CDR3, as DNA: TGCGCCAGCAGTGTTGACTCGTCCGGCGAGCAGTACTTC. Residues: CASSVDSSGEQYF.

J is TRBJ1-2 and V is TRBV6-1; D gene ambiguous. V lost 5 bases, J lost 4 bases, and 14 bases lay in between. There are 14 residues in the CDR3. Germline assignment: CDR1 MNHNS and CDR2 SASEGT. CDR3 DNA sequence: TGTGCCAGCAGTCCCGGCCCAGGCGGCTATGGCTACACCTTC. Translated: CASSPGPGGYGYTF.

This sequence joins TRBV14 and TRBJ2-5, with a possible D match to TRBD2 (5 bases). The CDR3 runs 15 residues. V lost 3 bases and J lost 4, with 15 bases in between. Germline lookup yields CDR1 SGHDN and CDR2 FVKESK. CDR3 nucleotide sequence: TGTGCCAGCAGCCATAGGCCAGGAGGTCGAGAGACCCAGTACTTC. Residues: CASSHRPGGRETQYF.

The chain uses TRBV14 and TRBJ2-5; no clear D. V shed 0 bases and J shed 6 bases, with 14 bases lying between them. The germline V gene encodes CDR1 SGHDN and CDR2 FVKESK. This CDR3 has 15 amino acids. The CDR3 nucleotides read TGTGCCAGCAGCCAAGACTGGGCCTCCTATAAGACCCAGTACTTC. Its translation: CASSQDWASYKTQYF.

The chain combines TRBV5-6 with TRBJ2-7; D not resolved. V dropped 0 bases and J dropped 0 bases, with 10 bases sitting between them. The CDR3 runs 15 residues. In germline, CDR1 is SGHDT, CDR2 YYEEEE. The CDR3 reads CASSLEPGLSYEQYF. CDR3 bases: TGTGCCAGCAGCTTGGAACCGGGCCTCTCCTACGAGCAGTACTTC.

The rearrangement uses TRBV19 and TRBJ1-1; 8 nucleotides agree with TRBD1. Germline assignment: CDR1 LNHDA and CDR2 SQIVND (reference sequence). The CDR3 extends over 13 amino acids. J gave up 7 bases and V 7 bases, and 8 bases lay outside the gene matches. The DNA of the CDR3 is TGTGCCAGTACCCCGGGACAGGTACTTGAAGCTTTCTTT. Encoded protein: CASTPGQVLEAFF. The whole variable domain, remainder taken from reference TRBV19 and TRBJ1-1, is DGGITQSPKYLFRKEGQNVTLSCEQNLNHDAMYWYRQDPGQGLRLIYYSQIVNDFQKGDIAEGYSVSREKKESFPLTVTSAQKNPTAFYLCASTPGQVLEAFFGQGTRLTVV.

This sequence joins TRBV5-4 and TRBJ2-7, with D tentatively TRBD1 (6 bases). Germline loops: CDR1 SGHNT, CDR2 YYREEE (reference sequence). V shed 4 bases and J shed 3 bases, with 11 bases lying between them. This CDR3 region has 13 residues. Written as DNA, the CDR3 is TGTGCCAGCAGCGCAAAACAGGGCTACGAGCAGTACTTC. It codes for CASSAKQGYEQYF.

This clone was seen only once. The genes are TRBV18 and TRBJ2-6, with D possibly being TRBD2 (5 bases). The CDR3 length is 15 residues. The V gene's germline CDR1 is KGHSH and CDR2 LQKENI. Trimming stripped 10 bases from V and 0 bases from J, with 13 bases between. The CDR3 DNA reads as TGTGCCAACATTAGCGTTAGCTCTGGGGCCAACGTCCTGACTTTC. Translated, it gives CANISVSSGANVLTF.

This sequence joins TRBV5-6 and TRBJ1-5; D gene unclear. The CDR3 loop spans 16 amino acids. CDR1 and CDR2 from the germline V gene are SGHDT and YYEEEE. The V end lost 0 bases, the J end lost 5 bases, and 15 bases lay between the germline ends. The CDR3 loop is CASSLEGQEGYQPQHF. The CDR3 nucleotides are TGTGCCAGCAGCTTGGAGGGTCAGGAGGGATATCAGCCCCAGCATTTT. Combining the CDR3 with reference TRBV5-6 and TRBJ1-5 gives the whole variable domain DAGVTQSPTHLIKTRGQQVTLRCSPKSGHDTVSWYQQALGQGPQFIFQYYEEEERQRGNFPDRFSGHQFPNYSSELNVNALLLGDSALYLCASSLEGQEGYQPQHFGDGTRLSIL.

The chain links TRBV14 to TRBJ2-2, with 8 positions matching TRBD1. The V segment lost 4 bases and the J segment 5 bases; nucleotides outside the gene matches: 12. The CDR3 length is 17 residues. CDR1 is SGHDN, CDR2 FVKESK, per germline. This CDR3 is CASSPEMDRVGTGELFF. In DNA, the CDR3 is TGTGCCAGCAGCCCCGAGATGGACAGGGTTGGAACCGGGGAGCTGTTTTTT.

The V gene is TRBV5-1, the J gene TRBJ2-5; 8 bases are shared with TRBD2. With 6 bases clipped from V and 3 bases from J, the junction kept 10 bases outside the gene matches. CDR3 length: 15 residues. Germline CDR1 is SGHRS and CDR2 is YFSETQ. CDR3 sequence reads: CASNLGLALEETQYF. The CDR3 region has the DNA TGCGCCAGCAACTTAGGACTAGCACTAGAAGAGACCCAGTACTTC.

The V and J genes are TRBV6-5 and TRBJ2-3, with a possible D match to TRBD2 (6 bases). There are 16 residues in the CDR3. Per germline, CDR1 MNHEY and CDR2 SVGAGI. Trimming took 2 bases from V and 1 from J, leaving 13 bases between them. The chain's CDR3 is CASSYGVGGGTDTQYF. Written as DNA, the CDR3 is TGTGCCAGCAGTTACGGTGTCGGGGGTGGCACAGATACGCAGTATTTT.

V gene TRBV6-5 combines with J gene TRBJ2-7; D is uncertain. The V and J ends lost 8 bases and 2 bases respectively, with 19 bases between them. The CDR3 has 15 amino acids. In germline, CDR1 is MNHEY, CDR2 SVGAGI. In DNA, the CDR3 is TGTGCCAGCGCCATGGCCCGCCCCGTTCCCTACGAGCAGTACTTC. Amino acid sequence: CASAMARPVPYEQYF.

The gene calls are TRBV14 and TRBJ2-7, with 9 bases matching TRBD2. The CDR3 is 15 residues long. CDR1 and CDR2 from the germline V gene are SGHDN and FVKESK. The junction had 3 bases not matched to a gene; V was cut back by 2 bases and J by 1 base. CDR3 DNA: TGTGCCAGCAGCCAACTAGCGGGACCGTCCTACGAGCAGTACTTC. As protein: CASSQLAGPSYEQYF.

The chain couples TRBV2 to TRBJ2-7, with 7 bases matching TRBD1. The CDR3 extends over 14 amino acids. The germline CDR1 and CDR2 sequences are SNHLY and FYNNEI. V shed 7 bases, J shed 6 bases, and the junction held 12 bases outside the gene matches. CDR3 sequence reads: CASMKGGASPEQYF. CDR3 DNA: TGTGCCAGCATGAAAGGGGGCGCCTCACCCGAGCAGTACTTC. Filled out from reference TRBV2 and TRBJ2-7, the complete variable domain reads EPEVTQTPSHQVTQMGQEVILRCVPISNHLYFYWYRQILGQKVEFLVSFYNNEISEKSEIFDDQFSVERPDGSNFTLKIRSTKLEDSAMYFCASMKGGASPEQYFGPGTRLTVT.

The chain links TRBV7-2 to TRBJ1-5; D uncertain. Trimming shortened V by 1 base and J by 3 bases, and 10 bases separated the two germline ends. Germline V CDR1 and CDR2: SGHTA, FQGNSA. The CDR3 totals 15 residues. CDR3 coding DNA: TGTGCCAGCAGCTTAGTCCCCGGATACAATCAGCCCCAGCATTTT. Translation gives CASSLVPGYNQPQHF.

The J gene is TRBJ2-2, the V gene TRBV7-2; 9 bases fit TRBD1. Germline V CDR1 and CDR2: SGHTA, FQGNSA. CDR3 size: 17 residues. V lost 5 bases to trimming and J lost 5 bases; unmatched junction nucleotides: 12. This CDR3 is CASSKEQGALGTGELFF. In nucleotides, the CDR3 is TGTGCCAGCAGCAAGGAACAGGGGGCTTTAGGGACCGGGGAGCTGTTTTTT.

This clone was seen only once. This chain connects TRBV11-2 to TRBJ2-7; 12 nucleotides match TRBD2. J was trimmed by 0 bases and V by 3 bases; bases with no gene match: 6. The CDR3 extends over 17 amino acids. Germline V gene lookup returns CDR1 SGHAT and CDR2 FQNNGV. The CDR3 bases are TGTGCCAGCAGCTTGCGACTGACTAGCGGGAGCTCCTACGAGCAGTACTTC. It yields the protein CASSLRLTSGSSYEQYF.

DNA of the CDR3: TGTGCCAGCAGCTTTCTGACCGGGGAGCTGTTTTTT. Its protein product is CASSFLTGELFF. The V and J genes are TRBV5-4 and TRBJ2-2; unclear D gene. V gave up 2 bases and J gave up 5 bases, with 4 bases separating them. CDR1 is SGHNT, CDR2 YYREEE, per germline (reference sequence). The CDR3 length is 12 residues. Full variable domain (outside the CDR3, taken from reference TRBV5-4 and TRBJ2-2): ETGVTQSPTHLIKTRGQQVTLRCSSQSGHNTVSWYQQALGQGPQFIFQYYREEENGRGNFPPRFSGLQFPNYSSELNVNALELDDSALYLCASSFLTGELFFGEGSRLTVL.

The genes are TRBV7-2 and TRBJ2-3; 9 bases fit TRBD1. This CDR3 contains 15 residues. The V segment lost 0 bases and the J segment 5 bases; nucleotides outside the gene matches: 3. Germline V gene sequence: CDR1 SGHTA, CDR2 FQGNSA. DNA of the CDR3: TGTGCCAGCAGCTTAGCGAAGACAGGGGGAGATACGCAGTATTTT. Its translation: CASSLAKTGGDTQYF.

The chain links TRBV7-8 to TRBJ2-5; D is possibly TRBD2 (6 bases). The CDR3 sequence is 13 residues long. The germline CDR1 and CDR2 sequences are SGHVS and FQNEAQ. Trimming shortened V by 6 bases and J by 5 bases, and 13 bases separated the two germline ends. In nucleotides, the CDR3 is TGTGCCAGCAGACGACTAGGATTGGAGACCCAGTACTTC. Its translation is CASRRLGLETQYF.

About this clone itself: Other DNA sequences in the same sample also yield this CDR3. The chain links TRBV18 to TRBJ1-2; 8 positions match TRBD1. This CDR3 is built from 13 residues. Germline loops: CDR1 KGHSH, CDR2 LQKENI. The junction had 2 bases not matched to a gene; V was cut back by 2 bases and J by 6 bases. CDR3 loop: CASSPLDRDGYTF. CDR3 in DNA: TGTGCCAGCTCACCATTGGACAGGGATGGCTACACCTTC.